Listed here are 6 T cell receptor beta chains from one sample, sequenced in a study of shared clonotypes between healthy human individuals. Profiling relied on immunoSEQ multiplex PCR, and the TCRdb table lists in-frame clones only, not all of them. The sample lists about 2.3 million clones, under 95% occurring once. The sequencing sample was made of naive CD4+ T cells from PBMCs. Subset indicated: CD45RA+ positively selected. Receptors originate from a man aged 18 to 29 in good health. Some clones in this sample may be carry-over from other donors' samples.

This clone was counted between two and nine times. The rearrangement uses TRBV19 and TRBJ1-2, with TRBD1 as a possible D gene (6 bases). The CDR3 extends over 13 amino acids. Germline CDR1 and CDR2: LNHDA and SQIVND (reference sequence). The V and J ends lost 6 bases and 4 bases respectively, with 12 bases between them. CDR3 sequence: CASSRTGTYGYTF. The DNA for the CDR3 is TGTGCCAGTAGCCGAACAGGGACCTATGGCTACACCTTC.

This sequence joins TRBV5-1 and TRBJ2-3, with D possibly TRBD2 on 5 matching bases. CDR1 and CDR2 from the germline V gene are SGHRS and YFSETQ. The CDR3 is 16 amino acids. Between the trimmed V and J ends, which lost 0 bases and 2 bases, there was a span of 13 bases. CDR3 in DNA: TGCGCCAGCAGCTTGGAGAGGGTCCAGGTCACAGATACGCAGTATTTT. As protein: CASSLERVQVTDTQYF.

V usage is TRBV7-9 and J usage is TRBJ1-6, with a possible D match to TRBD1 (6 bases). Germline CDR1 and CDR2: SEHNR and FQNEAQ (reference sequence). This CDR3 contains 15 residues. V gave up 10 bases and J gave up 10 bases, with 23 bases separating them. The CDR3 sequence: CATPFGSGEDSPLHF. The DNA for the CDR3 is TGTGCCACCCCCTTTGGGTCAGGGGAGGACTCACCCCTCCACTTT.

About this clone: Other nucleotide sequences in the sample specify the same CDR3. The chain recombines TRBV19 with TRBJ2-2; D remains unclear. The CDR3 is made up of 11 amino acids. The germline CDR1 and CDR2 sequences are LNHDA and SQIVND (reference sequence). The V end lost 4 bases, the J end lost 9 bases, and 6 bases lay between the germline ends. This CDR3 reads CASSTRRELFF. The CDR3 DNA follows: TGTGCCAGTAGTACGAGAAGGGAGCTGTTTTTT.

Only one count was recorded for this clone. The chain has TRBV28 and TRBJ2-1; D is tentatively TRBD1 or TRBD2 (8 bases each). CDR1 and CDR2 from the germline V gene are MDHEN and SYDVKM. Trimming took off 6 bases at V and 5 bases at J, with 17 bases between the two ends. The CDR3 is 15 amino acids. The CDR3 region is CASSPGGGRHNEQFF. DNA of the CDR3: TGTGCCAGCAGCCCAGGGGGCGGGAGGCACAATGAGCAGTTCTTC.

The count of this clone is one. This specimen includes other DNA sequences encoding the same CDR3. This chain uses TRBV7-9 with TRBJ1-5; no definite D call. The germline V gene encodes CDR1 SEHNR and CDR2 FQNEAQ (reference sequence). Trimming cost V 3 bases and J 3 bases, with 3 bases left between them. CDR3 size: 12 residues. The CDR3 nucleotides read TGTGCCAGCAGCTTTATCAATCAGCCCCAGCATTTT. This translates into CASSFINQPQHF.